The 26 T cell receptor beta chains below were found in one sample sequenced in a study of blood T cell repertoires in COVID-19. Data came from immunoSEQ multiplex PCR; TCRdb stores just in-frame clones and leaves some out. The data contain under 200,000 clones, roughly 80% of them seen just once; the ten biggest clones take up 8% to 13%. The specimen was PBMCs or T cells enriched from blood (not recorded which). These receptors were collected from a man aged 50 to 59 who had recovered from COVID-19.

The chain employs TRBV24-1 and TRBJ1-6; D possibly corresponds to TRBD1 (5 bases). The V gene lost 4 bases and the J gene lost 14 bases, with 11 bases spanning the gap. Germline V gives CDR1 KGHDR, CDR2 SFDVKD. CDR3 size: 12 residues. The DNA of the CDR3 is TGTGCCACCAGTGACCCCAAGGGGTCCCTCCACTTT. Amino acid sequence: CATSDPKGSLHF.

This chain uses TRBV11-3 with TRBJ2-6; tentatively, D is TRBD1 (7 bases). CDR3 length: 18 amino acids. Germline assignment: CDR1 SGHNT and CDR2 YENEEA. Trimming took off 5 bases at V and 2 bases at J, with 19 bases between the two ends. CDR3: CASSPRGLTGTGANVLTF. The CDR3 nucleotides read TGTGCCAGCAGCCCCCGGGGGTTGACAGGGACTGGGGCCAACGTCCTGACTTTC.

This clone turned up a few times. V is TRBV19 and J is TRBJ2-7; no firm D call. With 7 bases removed from V and 12 bases from J, the gap between germline ends came to 16 bases. The CDR3 is 11 amino acids. The germline V gene encodes CDR1 LNHDA and CDR2 SQIVND (reference sequence). This CDR3 reads CASTIPRAAYF. CDR3 coding DNA: TGTGCCAGTACTATCCCGCGCGCCGCGTACTTC.

The gene calls are TRBV5-4 and TRBJ1-6, with a tentative D call TRBD1 (6 bases). The CDR3 has 16 residues. Trimming removed 4 bases from V and 0 bases from J, with 11 bases in between. The germline gives CDR1 SGHNT, CDR2 YYREEE (reference sequence). CDR3 sequence: CASSPGESSYNSPLHF. Written as DNA, the CDR3 is TGTGCCAGCAGCCCAGGGGAAAGCTCCTATAATTCACCCCTCCACTTT.

This sequence joins TRBV5-1 and TRBJ1-2; D call uncertain. Germline-derived CDR1 and CDR2 are SGHRS and YFSETQ. This CDR3 has 14 residues. Trimming took off 4 bases at V and 7 bases at J, with 17 bases between the two ends. The CDR3 spells CASSPGLELGGYTF. The CDR3 region has the DNA TGCGCCAGCAGCCCCGGACTGGAACTTGGTGGCTACACCTTC. Based on the CDR3 plus reference TRBV5-1 and TRBJ1-2, the full variable domain is KAGVTQTPRYLIKTRGQQVTLSCSPISGHRSVSWYQQTPGQGLQFLFEYFSETQRNKGNFPGRFSGRQFSNSRSEMNVSTLELGDSALYLCASSPGLELGGYTFGSGTRLTVV.

The V call is TRBV28, the J call TRBJ1-1; no firm D call. This CDR3 comprises 14 residues. Germline V CDR1 and CDR2: MDHEN, SYDVKM. V lost 0 bases and J lost 1, with 6 bases in between. The CDR3 is CASSLWRENTEAFF. In nucleotides, the CDR3 is TGTGCCAGCAGTTTATGGAGAGAGAACACTGAAGCTTTCTTT.

This clone occurred once. This chain connects TRBV28 to TRBJ1-5; D unresolved. Germline lookup yields CDR1 MDHEN and CDR2 SYDVKM. V was clipped by 2 bases and J by 1 base, with 6 bases between them. The CDR3 consists of 14 residues. As DNA, the CDR3 is TGTGCCAGCAGTTTAGGAGAGAGCAATCAGCCCCAGCATTTT. Translation gives CASSLGESNQPQHF.

The chain is built from TRBV10-3 and TRBJ1-2, with D unresolved. The germline V and J ends were trimmed by 3 bases and 4 bases, with 9 bases remaining between them. The CDR3 extends over 13 amino acids. Germline CDR1 and CDR2: ENHRY and SYGVKD. The CDR3 here is CAISDYASYGYTF. In DNA form, the CDR3 reads TGTGCCATCAGTGATTATGCGAGCTATGGCTACACCTTC.

The chain joins TRBV7-6 to TRBJ1-5; D unresolved. Germline V lookup: CDR1 SGHVS, CDR2 FNYEAQ. The V end lost 4 bases, the J end lost 3 bases, and 13 bases lay between the germline ends. The CDR3 is 15 residues long. CDR3 nucleotides: TGTGCCAGCAGCTCTCGACCTACAGTCAATCAGCCCCAGCATTTT. This translates into CASSSRPTVNQPQHF. Full variable domain (missing parts from reference TRBV7-6 and TRBJ1-5): GAGVSQSPRYKVTKRGQDVALRCDPISGHVSLYWYRQALGQGPEFLTYFNYEAQQDKSGLPNDRFSAERPEGSISTLTIQRTEQRDSAMYRCASSSRPTVNQPQHFGDGTRLSIL.

The gene calls are TRBV4-1 and TRBJ2-7, with 7 bases that match TRBD2. This CDR3 region has 14 residues. The V gene end was trimmed by 1 base and the J gene end by 3 bases; junction bases not matched to a gene: 3. The germline V gene encodes CDR1 MGHRA and CDR2 YSYEKL. The DNA of the CDR3 is TGCGCCAGCAGCCAAGGGGCTAGCGGCTACGAGCAGTACTTC. Its protein is CASSQGASGYEQYF.

This chain uses TRBV4-1 with TRBJ2-6, with D possibly being TRBD1 (6 bases). The germline CDR1 and CDR2 sequences are MGHRA and YSYEKL. Trimming shortened V by 1 base and J by 4 bases, and 11 bases separated the two germline ends. This CDR3 has 16 amino acids. The CDR3 coding sequence is TGCGCCAGCAGCCAAGCCCCTAGGGGGGGGGCCAACGTCCTGACTTTC. Translating it yields CASSQAPRGGANVLTF.

The chain employs TRBV2 and TRBJ1-4; a weak D match, TRBD1 (6 bases). The CDR3 consists of 11 residues. The germline V gene has CDR1 SNHLY and CDR2 FYNNEI. Trimming stripped 11 bases from V and 8 bases from J, with 12 bases between. The CDR3 DNA follows: TGTGCCGGGGGCCAAGGGGAAAAACTGTTTTTT. It specifies CAGGQGEKLFF.

V and J are TRBV30 and TRBJ1-5, with D tentatively TRBD1 (5 bases). Germline V CDR1 and CDR2: GTSNPN, SVGIG (reference sequence). There are 14 residues in the CDR3. Trimming removed 0 bases at V and 0 bases at J, with 6 bases between. CDR3 sequence reads: CAWSVDSSNQPQHF. Written as DNA, the CDR3 is TGTGCCTGGAGTGTAGACAGTAGCAATCAGCCCCAGCATTTT.

The CDR3 sequence is CASSLRGGSEDTQYF. CDR3 DNA sequence: TGTGCCAGCAGCTTACGCGGGGGCTCTGAGGATACGCAGTATTTT. This chain connects TRBV7-3 to TRBJ2-3; tentatively, D is TRBD2 (7 bases). Germline V lookup: CDR1 SGHTA, CDR2 FQGTGA. V was pared by 2 bases and J by 6 bases, with 15 bases between. This CDR3 region has 15 residues.

The CDR3 DNA reads as TGTGCCAGCAGCTTAGACAGGGGGTGGACAGATACGCAGTATTTT. Translated, it gives CASSLDRGWTDTQYF. The chain uses TRBV7-9 and TRBJ2-3, with 8 nucleotides matching TRBD1. Germline-derived CDR1 and CDR2 are SEHNR and FQNEAQ (reference sequence). V shed 1 base, J shed 3 bases, and the junction held 3 bases outside the gene matches. This CDR3 contains 15 residues.

The J gene is TRBJ2-5, the V gene TRBV28; D is undetermined. CDR1 is MDHEN, CDR2 SYDVKM, per germline. Trimming took 2 bases from V and 1 from J, leaving 5 bases between them. This CDR3 comprises 13 residues. The CDR3 spells CASSLVLQETQYF. CDR3 DNA sequence: TGTGCCAGCAGTTTAGTCCTCCAAGAGACCCAGTACTTC.

The chain links TRBV28 to TRBJ1-2; the D is unclear. The CDR3 is made up of 13 amino acids. CDR1 is MDHEN, CDR2 SYDVKM, per germline. Trimming stripped 3 bases from V and 6 bases from J, with 11 bases between. CDR3 loop: CASSLRLLDGYTF. CDR3 nucleotide sequence: TGTGCCAGCAGTTTGAGACTGCTTGATGGCTACACCTTC.

The gene calls are TRBV11-2 and TRBJ1-1; 7 bases fit TRBD1. Germline-derived CDR1 and CDR2 are SGHAT and FQNNGV. Unmatched junction bases numbered 1, after V lost 0 bases and J lost 0 bases. This CDR3 comprises 15 residues. The DNA for the CDR3 is TGTGCCAGCAGCTTAGAGCAGGGGGTGAACACTGAAGCTTTCTTT. Encoded protein: CASSLEQGVNTEAFF. The full variable domain, with the rest looked up from reference TRBV11-2 and TRBJ1-1, is EAGVAQSPRYKIIEKRQSVAFWCNPISGHATLYWYQQILGQGPKLLIQFQNNGVVDDSQLPKDRFSAERLKGVDSTLKIQPAKLEDSAVYLCASSLEQGVNTEAFFGQGTRLTVV.

The rearrangement links TRBV5-5 to TRBJ2-5; maybe TRBD2 (5 bases). V was trimmed by 3 bases and J by 5 bases, leaving 14 bases between them. Germline CDR1 is SGHKS and CDR2 is YYEKEE (reference sequence). CDR3 length: 14 residues. CDR3 in amino acids: CASSSSAGMETQYF. In nucleotides, the CDR3 is TGTGCCAGCAGCTCGTCAGCCGGGATGGAGACCCAGTACTTC.

The sample holds one count of this clone. This rearrangement joins TRBV19 to TRBJ1-5; 8 bases match TRBD1. The CDR3 totals 17 residues. The germline gives CDR1 LNHDA, CDR2 SQIVND (reference sequence). J was trimmed by 0 bases and V by 5 bases; bases with no gene match: 9. Here the CDR3 DNA reads TGTGCCAGTAGTCTACTTTGGACAGGGAATAGCAATCAGCCCCAGCATTTT. Its translation is CASSLLWTGNSNQPQHF.

The rearrangement joins TRBV21-1 to TRBJ2-5; the table's D gene call, TRBD2, was not cross checked with the DNA. TRBV21-1 is classified as a pseudogene. The CDR3 totals 21 residues. CDR3 sequence: CASSKLYEAGVVSGCQETQYF. CDR3 sequence (DNA): TGTGCCAGCAGCAAATTATATGAGGCGGGAGTAGTGTCCGGGTGCCAAGAGACCCAGTACTTC.

The chain is built from TRBV5-4 and TRBJ2-7; 10 positions match TRBD2. The CDR3 contains 15 residues. V lost 0 bases to trimming and J lost 0 bases; unmatched junction nucleotides: 0. The germline V gene has CDR1 SGHNT and CDR2 YYREEE (reference sequence). The CDR3 bases are TGTGCCAGCAGCTTGGGGACTAGCGGCTCCTACGAGCAGTACTTC. Its translation: CASSLGTSGSYEQYF.

The CDR3 is CASSLPGYGYTF. The DNA of the CDR3 is TGTGCCAGCAGTTTACCCGGCTATGGCTACACCTTC. The chain carries TRBV28 and TRBJ1-2; D gene uncertain. The germline V gene has CDR1 MDHEN and CDR2 SYDVKM. There are 12 residues in the CDR3. V lost 2 bases and J 4 bases, leaving 5 bases between the germline ends.

V and J are TRBV6-5 and TRBJ2-7, with unresolved D. Trimming removed 11 bases at V and 3 bases at J, with 11 bases between. CDR1 is MNHEY, CDR2 SVGAGI, per germline. This CDR3 is 11 amino acids long. CDR3 amino acids: CAAKSLYEQYF. The CDR3, as DNA: TGTGCCGCCAAGAGTCTCTACGAGCAGTACTTC.

The chain has TRBV19 and TRBJ1-2, with D hard to call. Trimming stripped 3 bases from V and 7 bases from J, with 18 bases between. This CDR3 is 15 amino acids long. The V gene's germline CDR1 is LNHDA and CDR2 SQIVND (reference sequence). Here the CDR3 reads CASSIITSDTSGYTF. CDR3 DNA sequence: TGTGCCAGTAGTATCATAACATCGGATACTAGTGGCTACACCTTC.

V gene TRBV10-3 combines with J gene TRBJ1-2; no clear D gene. V lost 4 bases, J lost 0 bases, and 9 bases lay in between. Germline CDR1 reads ENHRY; CDR2 reads SYGVKD. The CDR3 extends over 14 amino acids. CDR3 sequence reads: CAISADITNYGYTF. The DNA for the CDR3 is TGTGCCATCAGTGCCGACATCACTAACTATGGCTACACCTTC.